This section outlines one T cell receptor (beta chain) sequence together with its context. CDR3 length: 15 amino acids. V shed 4 bases and J 2 bases; nucleotides not matched to a gene: 5. CDR1 and CDR2 from the germline V gene are SGDLS and YYNGEE. The sample is drawn from a study of Ad26.COV2.S vaccination and SARS-CoV-2 variants. Sample treatment: 15 to 20 received Ad26.COV2.S at low or high dose, single or two shots; about five received placebo; per-sample allocation not given. Sampling took place 63 days after the first vaccine or placebo injection. TCRdb keeps only in-frame clones here, not all; method: immunoSEQ multiplex PCR. Of hundreds of thousands of clones listed, about nine tenths were seen once; the top ten hold over 9%.

The source was peripheral blood, collected in a trial of Ad26.COV2.S vaccine versus placebo. The J gene is TRBJ2-7, the V gene TRBV9; 11 bases are shared with TRBD2. This receptor was taken from a person between 18 and 65 years old who received the Ad26.COV2.S COVID-19 vaccine or a placebo. The DNA for the CDR3 is TGTGCCAGCAGCCTCGGACTAGCGGGTACCTACGAGCAGTACTTC. Its protein is CASSLGLAGTYEQYF. The full variable domain, in which reference TRBV9 and TRBJ2-7 provide the parts outside the CDR3, is DSGVTQTPKHLITATGQRVTLRCSPRSGDLSVYWYQQSLDQGLQFLIQYYNGEERAKGNILERFSAQQFPDLHSELNLSSLELGDSALYFCASSLGLAGTYEQYFGPGTRLTVT.